These 17 T cell receptor beta chains originate from one sample sequenced in a study of radiotherapy plus CTLA-4 blockade in lung cancer. The assay was immunoSEQ multiplex PCR, and TCRdb's table has in-frame clones only and misses some. The sample lists some 50,000 clones, almost 85% occurring once. The material sequenced was peripheral blood, taken from a patient treated with radiotherapy plus ipilimumab. These receptors were collected from a human donor with non-small cell lung cancer whose response to radiotherapy plus ipilimumab could not be evaluated.

The chain uses TRBV27 and TRBJ1-4; 7 nucleotides align to TRBD1. The CDR3 totals 14 residues. From germline, CDR1 is MNHEY and CDR2 SMNVEV (reference sequence). V was clipped by 8 bases and J by 5 bases; unmatched bases: 8. The CDR3 protein is CASRETGPNEKLFF. The CDR3 DNA follows: TGTGCCAGCCGGGAGACAGGGCCGAATGAAAAACTGTTTTTT.

This clone was counted once. This chain links TRBV6-1 with TRBJ1-1; the D is unclear. Germline assignment: CDR1 MNHNS and CDR2 SASEGT. This CDR3 has 13 residues. Trimming removed 6 bases at V and 0 bases at J, with 8 bases between. CDR3 loop: CASRNQVNTEAFF. The CDR3 nucleotides are TGTGCCAGCAGGAACCAGGTGAACACTGAAGCTTTCTTT.

The chain carries TRBV5-4 and TRBJ2-7, with D tentatively TRBD1 (5 bases). Trimming cost V 8 bases and J 0 bases, with 15 bases left between them. Germline V gene sequence: CDR1 SGHNT, CDR2 YYREEE (reference sequence). The CDR3 is made up of 14 amino acids. The DNA for the CDR3 is TGTGCCAGTTCTACAGGCGTGAGCTCCTACGAGCAGTACTTC. Its protein product is CASSTGVSSYEQYF.

V and J are TRBV7-9 and TRBJ1-2; a weak D match, TRBD1 (5 bases). Trimming pared 7 bases from V and 8 bases from J, leaving 20 bases between. CDR1 and CDR2 from the germline V gene are SEHNR and FQNEAQ (reference sequence). This CDR3 has 14 amino acids. The CDR3 reads CASTFRERAGGYTF. CDR3 coding DNA: TGTGCCAGCACCTTCAGGGAGCGGGCTGGGGGCTACACCTTC.

The chain links TRBV28 to TRBJ1-1; 8 nucleotides match TRBD1. Trimming took 6 bases from V and 5 from J; bases not matched to a gene: 11. Germline V gene sequence: CDR1 MDHEN, CDR2 SYDVKM. The CDR3 loop spans 15 amino acids. The CDR3 sequence is CASSRSQGARTEAFF. In DNA form, the CDR3 reads TGTGCCAGCAGCCGATCCCAGGGGGCGCGGACTGAAGCTTTCTTT.

The chain uses TRBV7-2 and TRBJ2-7; 11 bases agree with TRBD2. Germline CDR1 SGHTA, CDR2 FQGNSA. V shed 4 bases, J shed 5 bases, and the junction held 13 bases outside the gene matches. The CDR3 has 17 amino acids. The CDR3 sequence is CASSSQLIAGGHNEQYF. The DNA of the CDR3 is TGTGCCAGCAGCTCCCAACTTATAGCGGGAGGGCATAACGAGCAGTACTTC. Full variable domain (outside the CDR3, taken from reference TRBV7-2 and TRBJ2-7): GAGVSQSPSNKVTEKGKDVELRCDPISGHTALYWYRQSLGQGLEFLIYFQGNSAPDKSGLPSDRFSAERTGGSVSTLTIQRTQQEDSAVYLCASSSQLIAGGHNEQYFGPGTRLTVT.

Written as DNA, the CDR3 is TGTGCCAGCAGCTCCGGGGACAGGGAAGCTTTCTTT. Translation: CASSSGDREAFF. The J gene is TRBJ1-1, the V gene TRBV7-9; the match to TRBD1 covers 8 bases. V lost 4 bases and J lost 8; bases outside the gene matches: 3. Germline CDR1 SEHNR, CDR2 FQNEAQ (reference sequence). The CDR3 loop spans 12 amino acids.

V gene TRBV15 combines with J gene TRBJ2-7; a weak D match, TRBD1 (5 bases). Germline V gene sequence: CDR1 LNHNV, CDR2 YYDKDF (reference sequence). The length of the CDR3 is 16 residues. The V and J ends lost 0 bases and 2 bases respectively, with 14 bases between them. The CDR3 DNA follows: TGTGCCACCAGCAGAGAGTGGGGTGGGGCCACCTACGAGCAGTACTTC. The encoded protein is CATSREWGGATYEQYF.

A single count supports this clone. The V gene is TRBV6-5, the J gene TRBJ1-6, with 7 bases that match TRBD1. Trimming took 10 bases from V and 10 from J; bases not matched to a gene: 13. The CDR3 consists of 14 residues. Germline V CDR1 and CDR2: MNHEY, SVGAGI. The CDR3 coding sequence is TGTGCCACGATTTTTCGAACAGGGGAGTCACCCCTCCACTTT. Translating gives CATIFRTGESPLHF.

This chain joins TRBV27 and TRBJ1-1; a possible D gene is TRBD1 (6 bases). CDR1 is MNHEY and CDR2 is SMNVEV in the germline V gene (reference sequence). Trimming removed 6 bases at V and 6 bases at J, with 17 bases between. CDR3 length equals 14 residues. CDR3 in DNA: TGTGCCAGCAGCCAAAAAGGGGGTTGGCCTGAAGCTTTCTTT. Protein product: CASSQKGGWPEAFF.

This chain uses TRBV7-2 with TRBJ1-6, with 8 bases lining up with TRBD1. CDR1 is SGHTA and CDR2 is FQGNSA in the germline V gene. V was pared by 3 bases and J by 13 bases, with 11 bases of the junction left unmatched. The CDR3 spans 15 residues. CDR3 sequence: CASSFQTGAQSPLHF. The CDR3 DNA reads TGTGCCAGCAGCTTCCAGACAGGGGCCCAATCCCCCCTCCACTTT.

CDR3 DNA: TGTGCCAGCAGTTCGACTAGGGAGGGGGGGGATACGCAGTATTTT. This codes for CASSSTREGGDTQYF. V usage is TRBV6-6 and J usage is TRBJ2-3; a possible D gene is TRBD2 (7 bases). V was clipped by 4 bases and J by 6 bases, with 17 bases between them. CDR3 length equals 15 residues. Per germline, CDR1 MNHNY and CDR2 SVGAGI (reference sequence).

V gene TRBV9 combines with J gene TRBJ1-2; 7 nucleotides line up with TRBD1. V trimming: 0 bases; J trimming: 8 bases; junction bases outside the gene matches: 7. The germline V gene has CDR1 SGDLS and CDR2 YYNGEE. This CDR3 is 14 amino acids long. This CDR3 reads CASSVEGQRRGYTF. DNA of the CDR3: TGTGCCAGCAGCGTAGAGGGACAGCGCAGAGGCTACACCTTC.

The V and J genes are TRBV6-5 and TRBJ1-1; the match to TRBD1 covers 7 bases. The CDR3 is made up of 13 amino acids. Germline V CDR1 and CDR2: MNHEY, SVGAGI. J gave up 5 bases and V 6 bases, and 6 bases lay outside the gene matches. Written as DNA, the CDR3 is TGTGCCAGCAGCACAGGGGAAGGGACTGAAGCTTTCTTT. Encoded protein: CASSTGEGTEAFF.

The chain joins TRBV7-8 to TRBJ1-1; no firm D call. Between the trimmed V and J ends, which lost 5 bases and 1 base, there was a span of 11 bases. From germline, CDR1 is SGHVS and CDR2 FQNEAQ. This CDR3 is built from 14 residues. The CDR3 DNA follows: TGTGCCAGCAGCCAAACTTCAGGGAACACTGAAGCTTTCTTT. Protein: CASSQTSGNTEAFF.

V gene TRBV19 combines with J gene TRBJ2-1; 11 bases are a match to TRBD2. This CDR3 region has 16 residues. V shed 2 bases and J 2 bases; nucleotides not matched to a gene: 2. Per germline, CDR1 LNHDA and CDR2 SQIVND (reference sequence). The DNA of the CDR3 is TGTGCCAGTAGTATACCTAGCGGGGGGACCTACAATGAGCAGTTCTTC. This translates into CASSIPSGGTYNEQFF.

The chain uses TRBV6-1 and TRBJ2-5; perhaps TRBD1 as D (5 bases). The J call is doubtful: the DNA matches TRBJ2-7 better. Germline lookup yields CDR1 MNHNS and CDR2 SASEGT. The length of the CDR3 is 14 residues. CDR3 DNA: TGTGCCAGCAGTGACGTAGTGGGGCGCGACGAGCAGTACTTC. It translates to CASSDVVGRDEQYF.